A selection of T cell receptor beta chains follows, all from one sample in a study of T cell clonotyping in hematopoietic cell transplantation. Generated by immunoSEQ multiplex PCR, the TCRdb table keeps only in-frame clones and is missing some. The sample includes about 15,000 clones, around 94% of them seen just once. Material: PBMCs, obtained 30 days after allogeneic stem cell transplant. The receptors stem from a male patient aged 60-69 years who had an allogeneic stem cell transplant from an unrelated donor, so the T cells may come from the graft donor. Some clones in this sample may be carry-over from other donors' samples. CDR3s include the opening cysteine and the closing phenylalanine or tryptophan. A D gene is named only where the DNA matches it firmly. For some rows the clone size is stated as once, few or many, or as a class when expanded; others skip it.

cdr3_nt: TGTGCCAGCAGCCCACTAGCGGGAGGATCCTCCTACGAGCAGTACTTC
cdr3_aa: CASSPLAGGSSYEQYF
clone_size: -
cdr3_length: 16
v_call: TRBV4-2
j_call: TRBJ2-7
d_call: TRBD2

cdr3_nt: TGTGCCAGCAGCCCGAGGACAGGGGGGGTTGAAAAACTGTTTTTT
cdr3_aa: CASSPRTGGVEKLFF
clone_size: -
cdr3_length: 15
v_call: TRBV5-6
j_call: TRBJ1-4
d_call: TRBD1

cdr3_nt: TGTGCCAGCGGGACAGGCACAGATACGCAGTATTTT
cdr3_aa: CASGTGTDTQYF
clone_size: -
cdr3_length: 12
v_call: TRBV2
j_call: TRBJ2-3
d_call: TRBD1

cdr3_nt: TGTGCCAGCAGTCCGACGAGGATCCTCAACTATGGCTACACCTTC
cdr3_aa: CASSPTRILNYGYTF
clone_size: -
cdr3_length: 15
v_call: TRBV6-6
j_call: TRBJ1-2
d_call: -

cdr3_nt: TGTGCCAGCAGTGAACTGGGGGATGGCTACACCTTC
cdr3_aa: CASSELGDGYTF
clone_size: once
cdr3_length: 12
v_call: TRBV2
j_call: TRBJ1-2
d_call: -

cdr3_nt: TGTGCCAGCAGTTACTCAGGGAGTTCAAATTCACCCCTCCACTTT
cdr3_aa: CASSYSGSSNSPLHF
clone_size: -
cdr3_length: 15
v_call: TRBV6-5
j_call: TRBJ1-6
d_call: -

cdr3_nt: TGCAGCGTTTTAGGCGCCGGGGAGCTGTTTTTT
cdr3_aa: CSVLGAGELFF
clone_size: once
cdr3_length: 11
v_call: TRBV29-1
j_call: TRBJ2-2
d_call: -

cdr3_nt: TGTGCCAGCAGCTTACTCACAGGATTACAATCCCACCCGAGGGATGGCTACACCTTC
cdr3_aa: CASSLLTGLQSHPRDGYTF
clone_size: few
cdr3_length: 19
v_call: TRBV7-8
j_call: TRBJ1-2
d_call: -

cdr3_nt: TGTGCCAGCAGTGCAGGGAGTTCTATCCAGCCCCAGCATTTT
cdr3_aa: CASSAGSSIQPQHF
clone_size: -
cdr3_length: 14
v_call: TRBV2
j_call: TRBJ1-5
d_call: -

cdr3_nt: TGTGCCAGCAGCCCTGAGCAGGGGGCGCACGAGCAGTACTTC
cdr3_aa: CASSPEQGAHEQYF
clone_size: -
cdr3_length: 14
v_call: TRBV7-2
j_call: TRBJ2-7
d_call: TRBD1

cdr3_nt: TGCGCCAGCAGCCAACAGGGGAGAGTGGCCGGGGAGCTGTTTTTT
cdr3_aa: CASSQQGRVAGELFF
clone_size: once
cdr3_length: 15
v_call: TRBV4-1
j_call: TRBJ2-2
d_call: -

cdr3_nt: TGTGCCAGCACTAAAAGAGGGGGCTCCCCCGGCTACACCTTC
cdr3_aa: CASTKRGGSPGYTF
clone_size: -
cdr3_length: 14
v_call: TRBV6-1
j_call: TRBJ1-2
d_call: TRBD1

cdr3_nt: TGTGCCAGCAGTACACAGGTGGGGGAGGCCTACGAGCAGTACTTC
cdr3_aa: CASSTQVGEAYEQYF
clone_size: -
cdr3_length: 15
v_call: TRBV27
j_call: TRBJ2-7
d_call: -

cdr3_nt: TGTGCCAGCAGCTTATCGGGGGGACAGGGAGCTACTGGAAACACCATATATTTT
cdr3_aa: CASSLSGGQGATGNTIYF
clone_size: -
cdr3_length: 18
v_call: TRBV7-2
j_call: TRBJ1-3
d_call: TRBD1

cdr3_nt: TGTGCCAGCAGCTTGACGTTCGGCGGACTAACCTATGGCTACACCTTC
cdr3_aa: CASSLTFGGLTYGYTF
clone_size: once
cdr3_length: 16
v_call: TRBV5-4
j_call: TRBJ1-2
d_call: -

cdr3_nt: TGTGCCAGCAGCTTACGGAATTCACCCCTCCACTTT
cdr3_aa: CASSLRNSPLHF
clone_size: once
cdr3_length: 12
v_call: TRBV7-6
j_call: TRBJ1-6
d_call: -

cdr3_nt: TGTGCCAGCAGGGACTTCGGGAGGGGGCCAGTTTCACCCCTCCACTTT
cdr3_aa: CASRDFGRGPVSPLHF
clone_size: -
cdr3_length: 16
v_call: TRBV28
j_call: TRBJ1-6
d_call: TRBD1

cdr3_nt: TGTGCCAGCAGCGTCCGGACAGGGCAAGCTTTCTTT
cdr3_aa: CASSVRTGQAFF
clone_size: -
cdr3_length: 12
v_call: TRBV7-2
j_call: TRBJ1-1
d_call: TRBD1

cdr3_nt: TGCGCCAGCAGCCCGGGGACAGGGGAGTACTATGGCTACACCTTC
cdr3_aa: CASSPGTGEYYGYTF
clone_size: -
cdr3_length: 15
v_call: TRBV5-1
j_call: TRBJ1-2
d_call: TRBD1

cdr3_nt: TGTGCCAGCAGTTCGACCACGCCGGGGGGTGGCTACACCTTC
cdr3_aa: CASSSTTPGGGYTF
clone_size: -
cdr3_length: 14
v_call: TRBV27
j_call: TRBJ1-2
d_call: -

cdr3_nt: TGTGCCAGCAGCCTGACCACCTCCTACAGGGTCGAGCAGTACTTC
cdr3_aa: CASSLTTSYRVEQYF
clone_size: -
cdr3_length: 15
v_call: TRBV11-2
j_call: TRBJ2-7
d_call: -

cdr3_nt: TGTGCCAGCAGCTTACGTGGATCCTACAATGAGCAGTTCTTC
cdr3_aa: CASSLRGSYNEQFF
clone_size: -
cdr3_length: 14
v_call: TRBV11-3
j_call: TRBJ2-1
d_call: -

cdr3_nt: TGTGCCAGCAGTCTAAATCGGGACAGGAACACTGAAGCTTTCTTT
cdr3_aa: CASSLNRDRNTEAFF
clone_size: -
cdr3_length: 15
v_call: TRBV6-5
j_call: TRBJ1-1
d_call: TRBD1

cdr3_nt: TGCAGCGTCGGACAGGGACAAACTGAAGCTTTCTTT
cdr3_aa: CSVGQGQTEAFF
clone_size: -
cdr3_length: 12
v_call: TRBV29-1
j_call: TRBJ1-1
d_call: TRBD1

cdr3_nt: TGTGCCAGTAGTATAGGAGGGCAGAACTATGGCTACACCTTC
cdr3_aa: CASSIGGQNYGYTF
clone_size: once
cdr3_length: 14
v_call: TRBV19
j_call: TRBJ1-2
d_call: -

cdr3_nt: TGTGCCAGTAGTGGGACAGGGCATGGTCAGCCCCAGCATTTT
cdr3_aa: CASSGTGHGQPQHF
clone_size: -
cdr3_length: 14
v_call: TRBV19
j_call: TRBJ1-5
d_call: TRBD1

cdr3_nt: TGTGCCAGCAGCTTGGGATCGGGATCCTACGAGCAGTACTTC
cdr3_aa: CASSLGSGSYEQYF
clone_size: -
cdr3_length: 14
v_call: TRBV5-4
j_call: TRBJ2-7
d_call: -

cdr3_nt: TGTGCCAGCAGCTTCAGCAATCAGCCCCAGCATTTT
cdr3_aa: CASSFSNQPQHF
clone_size: -
cdr3_length: 12
v_call: TRBV7-2
j_call: TRBJ1-5
d_call: -

cdr3_nt: TGTGCCAGCAGCTTCGGAGGCAGACAAGAGACCCAGTACTTC
cdr3_aa: CASSFGGRQETQYF
clone_size: -
cdr3_length: 14
v_call: TRBV7-2
j_call: TRBJ2-5
d_call: -

cdr3_nt: TGTGCCAGCAGACCCGACAGGGGGTACACTGAAGCTTTCTTT
cdr3_aa: CASRPDRGYTEAFF
clone_size: -
cdr3_length: 14
v_call: TRBV2
j_call: TRBJ1-1
d_call: TRBD1

cdr3_nt: TGCAGCGTTGCCTCTAACTATGGCTACACCTTC
cdr3_aa: CSVASNYGYTF
clone_size: -
cdr3_length: 11
v_call: TRBV29-1
j_call: TRBJ1-2
d_call: -

cdr3_nt: TGCGCCAGCCAAACGGGGGACTCCTACGAGCAGTACTTC
cdr3_aa: CASQTGDSYEQYF
clone_size: -
cdr3_length: 13
v_call: TRBV5-1
j_call: TRBJ2-7
d_call: -

cdr3_nt: TGTGCCAGCAGCTTCGGGGCGGCCTACGAGCAGTACTTC
cdr3_aa: CASSFGAAYEQYF
clone_size: -
cdr3_length: 13
v_call: TRBV5-4
j_call: TRBJ2-7
d_call: -

cdr3_nt: TGTGCCAGCAGCCGAGGGACAGGGGGCTACGAGCAGTACTTC
cdr3_aa: CASSRGTGGYEQYF
clone_size: -
cdr3_length: 14
v_call: TRBV4-2
j_call: TRBJ2-7
d_call: TRBD1

cdr3_nt: TGCGCCAGCGGTCAGCGGGGCACAGATACGCAGTATTTT
cdr3_aa: CASGQRGTDTQYF
clone_size: -
cdr3_length: 13
v_call: TRBV10-1
j_call: TRBJ2-3
d_call: -

cdr3_nt: TGTGCCAGCAGCCAAGACGGCAATCAGCCCCAGCATTTT
cdr3_aa: CASSQDGNQPQHF
clone_size: -
cdr3_length: 13
v_call: TRBV4-2
j_call: TRBJ1-5
d_call: -

cdr3_nt: TGTGCCAGCAGCCCCTGGACGTCAAACACTGAAGCTTTCTTT
cdr3_aa: CASSPWTSNTEAFF
clone_size: -
cdr3_length: 14
v_call: TRBV11-1
j_call: TRBJ1-1
d_call: -

cdr3_nt: TGTGCCAGCAGCGCGATTGGCAGGGAAGGCTACACCTTC
cdr3_aa: CASSAIGREGYTF
clone_size: -
cdr3_length: 13
v_call: TRBV5-6
j_call: TRBJ1-2
d_call: -

cdr3_nt: TGTGCCAGCAGCGTAGCGGAACGGGACGGGCAGTACTTC
cdr3_aa: CASSVAERDGQYF
clone_size: -
cdr3_length: 13
v_call: TRBV9
j_call: TRBJ2-7
d_call: -

cdr3_nt: TGTGCCAGCAGCTTGGCGCCCCCGGAGGGGCAGTACTTC
cdr3_aa: CASSLAPPEGQYF
clone_size: once
cdr3_length: 13
v_call: TRBV5-5
j_call: TRBJ2-7
d_call: -

cdr3_nt: TGTGCCAGCACGCGGATCGAAGCTTTCTTT
cdr3_aa: CASTRIEAFF
clone_size: -
cdr3_length: 10
v_call: TRBV21-1
j_call: TRBJ1-1
d_call: -

cdr3_nt: TGTGCCAGCACCTGGGCGGGCGAGCAGTACTTC
cdr3_aa: CASTWAGEQYF
clone_size: -
cdr3_length: 11
v_call: TRBV6-5
j_call: TRBJ2-7
d_call: -

cdr3_nt: TGTGCCAGCAGCTTGCAGGGGAGCACCGGGGAGCTGTTTTTT
cdr3_aa: CASSLQGSTGELFF
clone_size: -
cdr3_length: 14
v_call: TRBV5-6
j_call: TRBJ2-2
d_call: -

cdr3_nt: TGTGCCATCAGCACAACCGCAGGGGACACTGAAGCTTTCTTT
cdr3_aa: CAISTTAGDTEAFF
clone_size: once
cdr3_length: 14
v_call: TRBV10-3
j_call: TRBJ1-1
d_call: -

cdr3_nt: TGTGCCAGCAGCGGTTTGAGCGAGGTTTCCGTCTATGGCTACACCTTC
cdr3_aa: CASSGLSEVSVYGYTF
clone_size: -
cdr3_length: 16
v_call: TRBV9
j_call: TRBJ1-2
d_call: -

cdr3_nt: TGTGCCAGCAGTGTTTATATAGAGACCCAGTACTTC
cdr3_aa: CASSVYIETQYF
clone_size: once
cdr3_length: 12
v_call: TRBV2
j_call: TRBJ2-5
d_call: -

cdr3_nt: TGTGCCAGCAGCCCTACCTCTAACACCGGGGAGCTGTTTTTT
cdr3_aa: CASSPTSNTGELFF
clone_size: -
cdr3_length: 14
v_call: TRBV21-1
j_call: TRBJ2-2
d_call: -

cdr3_nt: TGTGCCAGCAGCCAAGGGGGGACTAGCGGGGTCCGCTCCTACGAGCAGTACTTC
cdr3_aa: CASSQGGTSGVRSYEQYF
clone_size: -
cdr3_length: 18
v_call: TRBV4-2
j_call: TRBJ2-7
d_call: TRBD2

cdr3_nt: TGCGCCAGCAGGGCCCCGGGAAATCAAGAGACCCAGTACTTC
cdr3_aa: CASRAPGNQETQYF
clone_size: -
cdr3_length: 14
v_call: TRBV5-1
j_call: TRBJ2-5
d_call: -

cdr3_nt: TGTGCCAGCAGTACGGATAGCAATCAGCCCCAGCATTTT
cdr3_aa: CASSTDSNQPQHF
clone_size: -
cdr3_length: 13
v_call: TRBV2
j_call: TRBJ1-5
d_call: -

cdr3_nt: TGTGCCAGCAGCTTAGTGGGAACAGACAGGGAGACCCAGTACTTC
cdr3_aa: CASSLVGTDRETQYF
clone_size: -
cdr3_length: 15
v_call: TRBV7-2
j_call: TRBJ2-5
d_call: -

cdr3_nt: TGTGCCAGTAGTATCCGGGAGTCGATCGGCTACACCTTC
cdr3_aa: CASSIRESIGYTF
clone_size: -
cdr3_length: 13
v_call: TRBV19
j_call: TRBJ1-2
d_call: -

cdr3_nt: TGTGCCAGCTTGACAGGGGTGAACACTGAAGCTTTCTTT
cdr3_aa: CASLTGVNTEAFF
clone_size: -
cdr3_length: 13
v_call: TRBV6-6
j_call: TRBJ1-1
d_call: TRBD1

cdr3_nt: TGTGCCAGCAGCCAGGCGAACACTGAAGCTTTCTTT
cdr3_aa: CASSQANTEAFF
clone_size: -
cdr3_length: 12
v_call: TRBV7-9
j_call: TRBJ1-1
d_call: -

cdr3_nt: TGTGCCAGCAGGCACAGGGCTGAAGCTTTCTTT
cdr3_aa: CASRHRAEAFF
clone_size: -
cdr3_length: 11
v_call: TRBV6-5
j_call: TRBJ1-1
d_call: -

cdr3_nt: TGTGCCAGCAGCTTAGAACTTTTTCGGGGAAAGTCGCATGGCTACACCTTC
cdr3_aa: CASSLELFRGKSHGYTF
clone_size: once
cdr3_length: 17
v_call: TRBV7-2
j_call: TRBJ1-2
d_call: -

cdr3_nt: TGTGCCAGCAGTACGGGGACAGGGAAGGTGGATGGCTACACCTTC
cdr3_aa: CASSTGTGKVDGYTF
clone_size: -
cdr3_length: 15
v_call: TRBV2
j_call: TRBJ1-2
d_call: TRBD1